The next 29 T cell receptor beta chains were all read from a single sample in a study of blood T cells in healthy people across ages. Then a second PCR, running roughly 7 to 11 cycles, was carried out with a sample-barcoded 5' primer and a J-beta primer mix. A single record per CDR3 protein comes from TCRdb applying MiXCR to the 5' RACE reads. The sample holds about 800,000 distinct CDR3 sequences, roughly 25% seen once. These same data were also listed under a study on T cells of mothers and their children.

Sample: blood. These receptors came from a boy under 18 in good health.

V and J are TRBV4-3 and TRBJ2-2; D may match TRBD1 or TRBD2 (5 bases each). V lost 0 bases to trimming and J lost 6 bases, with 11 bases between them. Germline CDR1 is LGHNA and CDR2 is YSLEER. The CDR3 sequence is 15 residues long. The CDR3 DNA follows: TGCGCCAGCAGCCAAGATCCGGGACGCCCCGGGGAGCTGTTTTTT. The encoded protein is CASSQDPGRPGELFF.

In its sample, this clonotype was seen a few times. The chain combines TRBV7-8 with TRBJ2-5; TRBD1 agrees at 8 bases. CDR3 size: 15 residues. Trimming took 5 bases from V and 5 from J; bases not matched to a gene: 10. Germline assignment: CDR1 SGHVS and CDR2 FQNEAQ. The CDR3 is CASSPHPTGAETQYF. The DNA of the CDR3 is TGTGCCAGCAGCCCGCACCCGACAGGGGCCGAGACCCAGTACTTC.

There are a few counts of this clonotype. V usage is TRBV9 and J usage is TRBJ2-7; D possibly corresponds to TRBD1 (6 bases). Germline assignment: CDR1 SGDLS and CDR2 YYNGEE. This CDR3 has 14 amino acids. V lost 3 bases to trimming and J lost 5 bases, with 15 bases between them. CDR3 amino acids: CASSAMGQIHEQYF. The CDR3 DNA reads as TGTGCCAGCAGCGCGATGGGACAAATCCACGAGCAGTACTTC.

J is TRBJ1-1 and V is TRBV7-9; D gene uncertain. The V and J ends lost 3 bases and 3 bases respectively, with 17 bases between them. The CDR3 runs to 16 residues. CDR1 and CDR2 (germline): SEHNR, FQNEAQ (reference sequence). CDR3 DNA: TGTGCCAGCAGCTTTGCGGGTCAACTTAGGGACACTGAAGCTTTCTTT. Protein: CASSFAGQLRDTEAFF. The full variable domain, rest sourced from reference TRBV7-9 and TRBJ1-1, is DTGVSQNPRHKITKRGQNVTFRCDPISEHNRLYWYRQTLGQGPEFLTYFQNEAQLEKSRLLSDRFSAERPKGSFSTLEIQRTEQGDSAMYLCASSFAGQLRDTEAFFGQGTRLTVV.

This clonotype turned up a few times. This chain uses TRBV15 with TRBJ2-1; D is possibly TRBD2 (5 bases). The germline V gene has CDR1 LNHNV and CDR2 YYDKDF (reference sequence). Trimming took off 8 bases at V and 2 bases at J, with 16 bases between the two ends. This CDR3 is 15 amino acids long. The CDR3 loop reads CATDLWAGPYNEQFF. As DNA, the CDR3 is TGTGCCACCGACCTATGGGCGGGCCCCTACAATGAGCAGTTCTTC.

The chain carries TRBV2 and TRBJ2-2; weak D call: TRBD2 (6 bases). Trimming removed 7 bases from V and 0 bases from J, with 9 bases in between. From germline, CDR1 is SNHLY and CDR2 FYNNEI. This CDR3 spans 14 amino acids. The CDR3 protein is CASMGGANTGELFF. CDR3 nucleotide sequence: TGTGCCAGCATGGGCGGGGCGAACACCGGGGAGCTGTTTTTT.

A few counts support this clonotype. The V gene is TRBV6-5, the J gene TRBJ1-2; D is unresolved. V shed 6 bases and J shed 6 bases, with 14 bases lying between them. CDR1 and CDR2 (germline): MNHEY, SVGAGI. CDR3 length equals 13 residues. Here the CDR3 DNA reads TGTGCCAGCAGCTCCGGCCAGGTTGATGGCTACACCTTC. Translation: CASSSGQVDGYTF.

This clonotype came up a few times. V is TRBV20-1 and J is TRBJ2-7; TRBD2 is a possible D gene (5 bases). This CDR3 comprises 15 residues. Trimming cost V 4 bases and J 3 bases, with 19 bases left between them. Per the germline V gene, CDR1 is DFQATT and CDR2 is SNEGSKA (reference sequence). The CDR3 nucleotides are TGCAGTGCTAACGGGCCTAGCTTTCTCTACTACGAGCAGTACTTC. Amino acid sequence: CSANGPSFLYYEQYF.

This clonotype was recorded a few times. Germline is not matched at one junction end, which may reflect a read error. CDR3: CASSLAGSYNGQFF. The DNA of the CDR3 is TGTGCCAGCAGCTTAGCGGGGAGTTACAATGGGCAGTTCTTC. The genes are TRBV7-6 and TRBJ2-1, with D possibly being TRBD2 (5 bases). This CDR3 spans 14 amino acids. The germline gives CDR1 SGHVS, CDR2 FNYEAQ.

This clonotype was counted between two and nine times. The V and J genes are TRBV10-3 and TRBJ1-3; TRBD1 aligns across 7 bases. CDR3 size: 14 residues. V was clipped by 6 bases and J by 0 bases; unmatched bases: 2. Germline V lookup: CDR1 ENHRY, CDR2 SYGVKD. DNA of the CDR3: TGTGCCATCAGCCGGGACAGCTCTGGAAACACCATATATTTT. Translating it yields CAISRDSSGNTIYF.

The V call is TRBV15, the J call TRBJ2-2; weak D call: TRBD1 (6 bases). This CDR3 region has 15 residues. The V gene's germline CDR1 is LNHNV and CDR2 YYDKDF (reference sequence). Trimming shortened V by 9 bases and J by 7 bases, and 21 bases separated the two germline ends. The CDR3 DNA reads TGTGCCACGACCGGGACACCCGCGAAGGGCGGGGAGCTGTTTTTT. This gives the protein CATTGTPAKGGELFF.

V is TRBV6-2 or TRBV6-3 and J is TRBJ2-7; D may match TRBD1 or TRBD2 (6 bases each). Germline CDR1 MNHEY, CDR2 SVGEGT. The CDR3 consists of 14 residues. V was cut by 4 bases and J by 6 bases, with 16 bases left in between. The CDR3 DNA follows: TGTGCCAGCAGTTGCTCTTCGGAGGGGGGCGAGCAGTACTTC. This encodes CASSCSSEGGEQYF.

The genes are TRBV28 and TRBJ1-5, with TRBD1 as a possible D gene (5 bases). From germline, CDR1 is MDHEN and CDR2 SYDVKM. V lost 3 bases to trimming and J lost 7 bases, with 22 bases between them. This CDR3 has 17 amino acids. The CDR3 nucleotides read TGTGCCAGCAGTTTGGTAGCAGGGCTTGGCGTTGGCCAGCCCCAGCATTTT. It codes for CASSLVAGLGVGQPQHF.

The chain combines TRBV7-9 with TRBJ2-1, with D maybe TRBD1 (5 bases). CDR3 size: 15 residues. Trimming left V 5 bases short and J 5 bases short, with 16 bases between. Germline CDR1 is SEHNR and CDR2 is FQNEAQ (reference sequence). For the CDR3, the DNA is TGTGCCAGCAGCAATTACCTGGGGCTCGACAATGAGCAGTTCTTC. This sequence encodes CASSNYLGLDNEQFF.

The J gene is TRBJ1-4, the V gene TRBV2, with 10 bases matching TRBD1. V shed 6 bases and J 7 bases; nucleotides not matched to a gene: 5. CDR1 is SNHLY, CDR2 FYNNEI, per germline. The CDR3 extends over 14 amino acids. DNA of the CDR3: TGTGCCAGCAGCGCGGGACAGGGGACTGAAAAACTGTTTTTT. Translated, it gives CASSAGQGTEKLFF. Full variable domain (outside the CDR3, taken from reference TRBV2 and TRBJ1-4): EPEVTQTPSHQVTQMGQEVILRCVPISNHLYFYWYRQILGQKVEFLVSFYNNEISEKSEIFDDQFSVERPDGSNFTLKIRSTKLEDSAMYFCASSAGQGTEKLFFGSGTQLSVL.

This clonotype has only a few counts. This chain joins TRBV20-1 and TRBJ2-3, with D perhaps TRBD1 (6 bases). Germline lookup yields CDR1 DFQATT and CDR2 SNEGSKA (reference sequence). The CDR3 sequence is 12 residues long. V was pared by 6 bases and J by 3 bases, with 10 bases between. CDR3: CSATDRTDTQYF. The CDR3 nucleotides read TGCAGTGCCACGGACAGAACAGATACGCAGTATTTT.

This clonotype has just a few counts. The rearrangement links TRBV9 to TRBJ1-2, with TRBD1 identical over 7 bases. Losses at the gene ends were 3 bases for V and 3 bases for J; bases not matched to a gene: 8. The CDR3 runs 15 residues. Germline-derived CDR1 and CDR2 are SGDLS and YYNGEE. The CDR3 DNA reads TGTGCCAGCAGCGCGGGGACAGCCGCGTACTATGGCTACACCTTC. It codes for CASSAGTAAYYGYTF.

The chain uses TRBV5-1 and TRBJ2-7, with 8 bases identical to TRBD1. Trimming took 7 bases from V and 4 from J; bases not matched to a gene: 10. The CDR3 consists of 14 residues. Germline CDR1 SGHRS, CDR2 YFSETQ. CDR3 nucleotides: TGCGCCAGCTCAGCAGGGGGCGTCTCTTACGAGCAGTACTTC. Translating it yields CASSAGGVSYEQYF.

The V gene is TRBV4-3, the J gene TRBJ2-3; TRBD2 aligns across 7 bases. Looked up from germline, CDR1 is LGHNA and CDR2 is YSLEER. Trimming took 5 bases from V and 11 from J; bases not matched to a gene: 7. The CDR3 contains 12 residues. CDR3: CASSEGLDEQYF. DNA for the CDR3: TGCGCCAGCAGCGAAGGACTAGATGAGCAGTATTTT.

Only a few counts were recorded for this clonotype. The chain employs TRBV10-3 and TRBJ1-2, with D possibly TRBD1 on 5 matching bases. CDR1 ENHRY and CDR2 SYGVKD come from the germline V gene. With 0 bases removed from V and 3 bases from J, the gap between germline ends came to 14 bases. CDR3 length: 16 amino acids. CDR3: CAISESSKGMDYGYTF. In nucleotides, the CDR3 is TGTGCCATCAGTGAGTCTTCAAAGGGGATGGACTATGGCTACACCTTC.

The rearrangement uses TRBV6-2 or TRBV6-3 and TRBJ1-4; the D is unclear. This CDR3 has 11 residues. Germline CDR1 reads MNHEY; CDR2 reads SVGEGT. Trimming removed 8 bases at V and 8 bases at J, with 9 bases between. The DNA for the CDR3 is TGTGCCAGCGGAAGAGACGAAAAACTGTTTTTT. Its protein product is CASGRDEKLFF.

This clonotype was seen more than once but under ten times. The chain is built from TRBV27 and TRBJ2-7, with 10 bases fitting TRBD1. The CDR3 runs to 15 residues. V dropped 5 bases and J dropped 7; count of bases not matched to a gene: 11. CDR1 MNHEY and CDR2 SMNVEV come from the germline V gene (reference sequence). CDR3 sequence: CASSLPGQGLKEQYF. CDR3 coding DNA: TGTGCCAGCAGTCTACCGGGACAGGGGCTGAAAGAGCAGTACTTC.

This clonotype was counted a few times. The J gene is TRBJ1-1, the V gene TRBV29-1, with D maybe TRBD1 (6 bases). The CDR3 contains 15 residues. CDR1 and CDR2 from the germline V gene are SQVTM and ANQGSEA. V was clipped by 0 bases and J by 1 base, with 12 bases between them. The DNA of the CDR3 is TGCAGCGTTGAAGACGGGAGACAGGAGAACACTGAAGCTTTCTTT. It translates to CSVEDGRQENTEAFF.

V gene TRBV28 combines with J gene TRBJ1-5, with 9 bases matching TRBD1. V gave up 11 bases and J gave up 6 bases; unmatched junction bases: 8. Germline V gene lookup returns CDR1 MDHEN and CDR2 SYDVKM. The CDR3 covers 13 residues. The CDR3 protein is CAGGDRDSQPQHF. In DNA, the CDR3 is TGTGCCGGGGGGGACAGGGATTCTCAGCCCCAGCATTTT.

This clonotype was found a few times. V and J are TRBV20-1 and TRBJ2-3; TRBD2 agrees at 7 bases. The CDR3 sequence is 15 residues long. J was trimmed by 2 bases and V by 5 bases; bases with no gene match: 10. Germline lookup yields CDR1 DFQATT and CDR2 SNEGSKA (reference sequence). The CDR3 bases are TGCAGTGCTGTACCAGCGGGAAAGTCCACAGATACGCAGTATTTT. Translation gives CSAVPAGKSTDTQYF.

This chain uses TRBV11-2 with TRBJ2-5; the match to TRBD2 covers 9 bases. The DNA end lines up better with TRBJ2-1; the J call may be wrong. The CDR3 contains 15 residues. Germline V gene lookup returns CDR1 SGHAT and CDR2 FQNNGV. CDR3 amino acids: CASSPWTSVLNEQFF. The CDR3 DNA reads TGTGCCAGCAGCCCCTGGACTAGCGTACTCAATGAGCAGTTCTTC.

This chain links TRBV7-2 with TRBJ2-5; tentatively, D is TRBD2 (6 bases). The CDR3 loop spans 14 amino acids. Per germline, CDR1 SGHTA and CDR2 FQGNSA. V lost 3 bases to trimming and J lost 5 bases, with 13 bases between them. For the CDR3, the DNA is TGTGCCAGCAGCTTGGCGGGGCAGCGGGAGACCCAGTACTTC. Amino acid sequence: CASSLAGQRETQYF.

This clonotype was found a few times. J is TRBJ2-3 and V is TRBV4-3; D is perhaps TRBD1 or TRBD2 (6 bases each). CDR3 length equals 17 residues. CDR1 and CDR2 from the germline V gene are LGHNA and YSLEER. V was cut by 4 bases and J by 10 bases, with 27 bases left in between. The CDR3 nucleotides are TGCGCCAGCAGCCGACGACAAGGGCCGGGGGCTAAACCCCCGCAGTATTTT. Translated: CASSRRQGPGAKPPQYF.

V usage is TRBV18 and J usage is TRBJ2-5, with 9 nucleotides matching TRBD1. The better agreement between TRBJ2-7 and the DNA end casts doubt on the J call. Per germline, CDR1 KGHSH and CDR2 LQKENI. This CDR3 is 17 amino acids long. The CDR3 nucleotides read TGTGCCAGCTCACTATTAAAACCGGGACAGGGAGGGCACGAGCAGTACTTC. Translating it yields CASSLLKPGQGGHEQYF.